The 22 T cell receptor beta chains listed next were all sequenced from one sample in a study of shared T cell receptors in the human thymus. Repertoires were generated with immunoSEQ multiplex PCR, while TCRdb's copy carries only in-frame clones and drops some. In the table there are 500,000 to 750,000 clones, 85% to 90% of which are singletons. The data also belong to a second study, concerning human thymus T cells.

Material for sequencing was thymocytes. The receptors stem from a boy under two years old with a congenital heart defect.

CDR3 loop: CASSPGTGRSGNTIYF. The CDR3 region has the DNA TGTGCCAGCAGCCCCGGGACAGGACGGTCTGGAAACACCATATATTTT. The gene calls are TRBV27 and TRBJ1-3, with 8 bases fitting TRBD1. J gave up 1 base and V 6 bases, and 8 bases lay outside the gene matches. Germline lookup yields CDR1 MNHEY and CDR2 SMNVEV (reference sequence). The length of the CDR3 is 16 residues.

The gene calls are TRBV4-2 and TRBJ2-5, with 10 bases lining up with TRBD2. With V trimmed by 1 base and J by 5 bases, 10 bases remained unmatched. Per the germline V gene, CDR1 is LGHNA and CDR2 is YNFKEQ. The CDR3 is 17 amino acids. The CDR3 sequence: CASSQVGLADHRETQYF. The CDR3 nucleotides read TGTGCCAGCAGCCAAGTAGGACTAGCGGACCATAGGGAGACCCAGTACTTC.

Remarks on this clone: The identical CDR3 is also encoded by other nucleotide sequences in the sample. CDR3 amino acids: CASSQDTRNEQFF. Written as DNA, the CDR3 is TGCGCCAGCAGCCAAGATACACGCAATGAGCAGTTCTTC. The J gene is TRBJ2-1, the V gene TRBV4-3; D unresolved. V lost 0 bases to trimming and J lost 6 bases, with 6 bases between them. This CDR3 is 13 amino acids long. Germline V gives CDR1 LGHNA, CDR2 YSLEER.

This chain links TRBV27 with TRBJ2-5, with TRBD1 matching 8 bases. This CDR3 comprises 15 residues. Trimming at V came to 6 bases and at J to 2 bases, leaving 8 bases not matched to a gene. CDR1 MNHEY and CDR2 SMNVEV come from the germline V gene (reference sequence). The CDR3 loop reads CASRALGQGQETQYF. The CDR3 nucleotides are TGTGCCAGCAGGGCCCTAGGACAGGGACAAGAGACCCAGTACTTC.

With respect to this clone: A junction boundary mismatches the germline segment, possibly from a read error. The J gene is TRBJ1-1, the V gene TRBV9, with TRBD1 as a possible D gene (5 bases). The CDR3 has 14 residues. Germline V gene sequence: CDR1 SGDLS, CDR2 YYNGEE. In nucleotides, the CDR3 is TGTGCCAGCAGCGAGGTCTCAGGGCACACTGGAGCTTTCTTT. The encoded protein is CASSEVSGHTGAFF.

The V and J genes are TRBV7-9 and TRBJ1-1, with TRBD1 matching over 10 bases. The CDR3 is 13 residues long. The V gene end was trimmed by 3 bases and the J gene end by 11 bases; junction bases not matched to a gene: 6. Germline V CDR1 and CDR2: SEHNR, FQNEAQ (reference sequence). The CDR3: CASSFRQGASAFF. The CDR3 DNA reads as TGTGCCAGCAGCTTCCGACAGGGGGCATCGGCTTTCTTT.

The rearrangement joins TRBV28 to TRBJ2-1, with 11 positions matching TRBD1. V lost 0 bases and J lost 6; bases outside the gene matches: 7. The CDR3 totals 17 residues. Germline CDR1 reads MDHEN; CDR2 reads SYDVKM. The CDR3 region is CASSLCPRDRGSNEQFF. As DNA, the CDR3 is TGTGCCAGCAGTTTATGCCCCCGGGACAGGGGGAGCAATGAGCAGTTCTTC.

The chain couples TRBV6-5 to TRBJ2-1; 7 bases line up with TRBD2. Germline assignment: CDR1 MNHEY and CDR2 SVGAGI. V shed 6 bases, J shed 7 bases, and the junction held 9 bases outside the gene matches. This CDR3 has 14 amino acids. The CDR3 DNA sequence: TGTGCCAGCAGCTCACTGGGAGGGCGTAATGAGCAGTTCTTC. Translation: CASSSLGGRNEQFF.

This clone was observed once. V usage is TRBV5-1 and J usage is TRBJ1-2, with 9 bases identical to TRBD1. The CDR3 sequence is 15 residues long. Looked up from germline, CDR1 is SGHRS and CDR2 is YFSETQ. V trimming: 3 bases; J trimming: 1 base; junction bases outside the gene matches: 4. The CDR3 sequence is CASSSSTGGNYGYTF. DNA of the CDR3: TGCGCCAGCAGCTCGTCGACAGGGGGTAACTATGGCTACACCTTC.

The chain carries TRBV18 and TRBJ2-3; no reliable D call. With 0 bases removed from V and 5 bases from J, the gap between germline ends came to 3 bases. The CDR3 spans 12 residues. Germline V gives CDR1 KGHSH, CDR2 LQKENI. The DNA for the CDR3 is TGTGCCAGCTCACCACCCAAAGATACGCAGTATTTT. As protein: CASSPPKDTQYF.

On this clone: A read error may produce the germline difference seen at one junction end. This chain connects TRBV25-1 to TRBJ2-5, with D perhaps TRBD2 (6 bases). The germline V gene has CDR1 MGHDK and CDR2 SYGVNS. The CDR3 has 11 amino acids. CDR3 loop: CIAEDQETQYF. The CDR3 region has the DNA TGCATAGCGGAAGACCAAGAGACCCAGTACTTC.

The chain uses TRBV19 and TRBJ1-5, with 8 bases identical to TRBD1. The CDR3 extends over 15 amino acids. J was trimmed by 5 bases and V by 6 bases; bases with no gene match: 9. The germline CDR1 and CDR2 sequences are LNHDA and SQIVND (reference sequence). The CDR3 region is CASSSDRGGDQPQHF. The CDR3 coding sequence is TGTGCCAGTAGCAGCGACAGGGGTGGCGATCAGCCCCAGCATTTT.

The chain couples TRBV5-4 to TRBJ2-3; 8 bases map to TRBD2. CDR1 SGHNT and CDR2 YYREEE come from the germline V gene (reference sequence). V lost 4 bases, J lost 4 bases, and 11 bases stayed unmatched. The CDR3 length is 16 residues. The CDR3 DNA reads TGTGCCAGCAGCCCCAAGGGGTGCGGGAGGTCAGATACGCAGTATTTT. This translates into CASSPKGCGRSDTQYF.

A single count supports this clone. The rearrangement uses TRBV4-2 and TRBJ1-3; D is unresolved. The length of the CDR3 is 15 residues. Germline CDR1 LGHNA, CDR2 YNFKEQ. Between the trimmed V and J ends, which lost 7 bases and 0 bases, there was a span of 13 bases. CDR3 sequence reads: CASTLSEDSGNTIYF. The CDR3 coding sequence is TGTGCCAGCACCCTCTCGGAGGACTCTGGAAACACCATATATTTT.

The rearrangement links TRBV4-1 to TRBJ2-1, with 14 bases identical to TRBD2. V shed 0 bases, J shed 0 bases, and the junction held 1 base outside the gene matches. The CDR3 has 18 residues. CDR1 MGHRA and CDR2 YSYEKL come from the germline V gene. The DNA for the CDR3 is TGCGCCAGCAGCCAAGATGGGACTAGCGGGAGCTCCTACAATGAGCAGTTCTTC. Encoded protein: CASSQDGTSGSSYNEQFF.

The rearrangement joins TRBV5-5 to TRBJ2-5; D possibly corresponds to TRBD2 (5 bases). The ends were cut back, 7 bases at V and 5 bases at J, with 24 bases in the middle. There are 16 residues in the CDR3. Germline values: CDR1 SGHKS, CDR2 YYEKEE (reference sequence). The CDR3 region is CASQPDVGVGWETQYF. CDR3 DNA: TGTGCCAGCCAACCGGACGTGGGAGTGGGATGGGAGACCCAGTACTTC.

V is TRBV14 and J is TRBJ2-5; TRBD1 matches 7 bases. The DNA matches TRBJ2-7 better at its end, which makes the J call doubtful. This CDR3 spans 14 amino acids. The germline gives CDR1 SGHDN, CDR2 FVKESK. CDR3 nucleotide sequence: TGTGCCAGCAGCCAAGCGGGGACAGCCTACGAGCAGTACTTC. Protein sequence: CASSQAGTAYEQYF.

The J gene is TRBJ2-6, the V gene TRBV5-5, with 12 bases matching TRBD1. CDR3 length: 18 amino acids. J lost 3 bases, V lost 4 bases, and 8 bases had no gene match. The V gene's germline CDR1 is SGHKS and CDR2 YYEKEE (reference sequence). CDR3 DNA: TGTGCCAGCAGCGATGGGGGACAGGGGGCGGGTGGGGCCAACGTCCTGACTTTC. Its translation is CASSDGGQGAGGANVLTF. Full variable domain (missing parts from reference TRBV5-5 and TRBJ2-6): DAGVTQSPTHLIKTRGQQVTLRCSPISGHKSVSWYQQVLGQGPQFIFQYYEKEERGRGNFPDRFSARQFPNYSSELNVNALLLGDSALYLCASSDGGQGAGGANVLTFGAGSRLTVL.

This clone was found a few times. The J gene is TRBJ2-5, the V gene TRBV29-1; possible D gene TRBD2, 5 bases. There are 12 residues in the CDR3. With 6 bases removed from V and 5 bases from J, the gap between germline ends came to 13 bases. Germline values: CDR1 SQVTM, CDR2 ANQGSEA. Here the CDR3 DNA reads TGCAGCGTGGGAACTACGGGGGAGACCCAGTACTTC. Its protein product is CSVGTTGETQYF.

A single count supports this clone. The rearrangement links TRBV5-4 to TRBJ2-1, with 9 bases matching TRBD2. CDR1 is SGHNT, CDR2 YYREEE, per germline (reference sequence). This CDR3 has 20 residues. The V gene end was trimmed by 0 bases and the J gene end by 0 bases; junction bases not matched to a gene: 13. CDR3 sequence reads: CASSLGGPSGILSSYNEQFF. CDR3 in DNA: TGTGCCAGCAGCTTGGGGGGGCCTAGCGGGATCTTGAGCTCCTACAATGAGCAGTTCTTC.

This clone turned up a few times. The CDR3 DNA reads as TGTGCCAGCTCACCTGGGACAGCCTCTGGAAACACCATATATTTT. Translated: CASSPGTASGNTIYF. This sequence joins TRBV18 and TRBJ1-3, with 7 positions matching TRBD1. V gave up 3 bases and J gave up 0 bases; unmatched junction bases: 2. This CDR3 has 15 amino acids. Germline V gene lookup returns CDR1 KGHSH and CDR2 LQKENI.

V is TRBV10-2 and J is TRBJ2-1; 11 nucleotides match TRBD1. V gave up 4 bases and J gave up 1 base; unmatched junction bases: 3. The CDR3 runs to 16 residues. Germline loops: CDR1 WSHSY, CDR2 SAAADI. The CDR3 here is CASSGGQGASYNEQFF. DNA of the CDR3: TGCGCCAGCAGTGGAGGACAGGGGGCTTCCTACAATGAGCAGTTCTTC.